A selection of T cell receptor beta chains follows, all from one sample in a study of T cells in Graves' hyperthyroidism and ophthalmopathy. TCRdb analysed the multiplex PCR reads with MiXCR anew, one entry per CDR3 protein. The table shows about 620,000 distinct CDR3 sequences, with 15% to 20% occurring only once. Material: blood. The receptors here all came from a woman in her twenties or thirties with Graves' hyperthyroidism. Each CDR3 is given with its conserved first and last residue. D genes are given only for firm matches. Not all rows give a size; the values are once, few, many and, for expanded clones, a class.

V: TRBV27; J: TRBJ2-7; D: TRBD2; length: 15; size: many; CDR3: CASSLIAGGTYEQYF; DNA: TGTGCCAGCAGTTTAATCGCGGGAGGGACCTACGAGCAGTACTTC
V: TRBV7-2; J: TRBJ2-5; D: -; length: 14; size: many; CDR3: CASSPRRSEETQYF; DNA: TGTGCCAGCAGCCCTAGACGGAGCGAAGAGACCCAGTACTTC
V: TRBV11-2; J: TRBJ2-1; D: -; length: 16; size: many; CDR3: CASSLGASANYNEQFF; DNA: TGTGCCAGCAGCTTAGGAGCTAGCGCCAACTACAATGAGCAGTTCTTC
V: TRBV7-9; J: TRBJ2-5; D: -; length: 14; size: -; CDR3: CVSSVGRRQETQYF; DNA: TGTGTCAGCAGCGTGGGACGGAGACAAGAGACCCAGTACTTC
V: TRBV27; J: TRBJ2-2; D: -; length: 15; size: few; CDR3: CASRTRQTTTGELFF; DNA: TGTGCCAGCAGAACACGACAGACTACCACCGGGGAGCTGTTTTTT
V: TRBV30; J: TRBJ2-1; D: TRBD1; length: 12; size: many; CDR3: CAWSPTGYEQFF; DNA: TGTGCCTGGAGTCCGACAGGGTATGAGCAGTTCTTC
V: TRBV19; J: TRBJ1-5; D: TRBD1; length: 16; size: few; CDR3: CASRESGTAVNQPQHF; DNA: TGTGCCAGTAGGGAGAGCGGGACAGCCGTTAATCAGCCCCAGCATTTT
V: TRBV5-1; J: TRBJ1-1; D: TRBD1; length: 16; size: many; CDR3: CASSLQGVELNTEAFF; DNA: TGCGCCAGCAGCCTTCAGGGGGTAGAATTGAACACTGAAGCTTTCTTT
V: TRBV5-1; J: TRBJ2-7; D: -; length: 15; size: many; CDR3: CASSLLGLGIYEQYF; DNA: TGCGCCAGCAGCTTGCTCGGACTTGGGATTTACGAGCAGTACTTC
V: TRBV9; J: TRBJ2-7; D: -; length: 15; size: -; CDR3: CASSVGPGGHYEQYF; DNA: TGTGCCAGCAGCGTAGGACCTGGGGGGCACTACGAGCAGTACTTC
V: TRBV3-1; J: TRBJ2-7; D: -; length: 14; size: many; CDR3: CASSHSAGPYEQYF; DNA: TGTGCCAGCAGCCACTCGGCCGGTCCCTACGAGCAGTACTTC
V: TRBV10-2; J: TRBJ2-5; D: -; length: 16; size: many; CDR3: CASSQGLLASQETQYF; DNA: TGCGCCAGCAGTCAAGGCCTTTTGGCATCACAAGAGACCCAGTACTTC
V: TRBV6-1; J: TRBJ2-7; D: -; length: 13; size: many; CDR3: CASSGGTFTGQYF; DNA: TGTGCCAGCAGTGGAGGGACGTTCACTGGGCAGTACTTC
V: TRBV15; J: TRBJ2-2; D: -; length: 16; size: few; CDR3: CATSRGLWVNTGELFF; DNA: TGTGCCACCAGCAGAGGCCTATGGGTCAACACCGGGGAGCTGTTTTTT
V: TRBV5-1; J: TRBJ1-3; D: -; length: 16; size: few; CDR3: CASSFGDRPSGNTIYF; DNA: TGCGCCAGCAGCTTCGGCGACAGACCCTCTGGAAACACCATATATTTT
V: TRBV7-2; J: TRBJ2-7; D: -; length: 16; size: few; CDR3: CASSLASGRGSYEQYF; DNA: TGTGCCAGCAGCTTAGCCAGTGGGCGGGGATCCTACGAGCAGTACTTC
V: TRBV18; J: TRBJ2-7; D: -; length: 13; size: few; CDR3: CASSPPLKDKQYF; DNA: TGTGCCAGCTCACCACCGCTAAAAGATAAGCAGTACTTC
V: TRBV5-1; J: TRBJ2-5; D: -; length: 14; size: few; CDR3: CASSLGDVEETQYF; DNA: TGCGCCAGCAGCTTGGGGGATGTAGAGGAGACCCAGTACTTC
V: TRBV24-1; J: TRBJ2-2; D: -; length: 13; size: -; CDR3: CATSDPIPGELFF; DNA: TGTGCCACCAGTGATCCGATACCGGGGGAGCTGTTTTTT
V: TRBV6-1; J: TRBJ1-3; D: -; length: 15; size: few; CDR3: CASRLQGYTGNTIYF; DNA: TGTGCCAGCAGGCTACAGGGTTATACTGGAAACACCATATATTTT
V: TRBV6-2/TRBV6-3; J: TRBJ2-7; D: -; length: 15; size: many; CDR3: CASSYSATATYEQYF; DNA: TGTGCCAGCAGTTACTCTGCGACAGCCACCTACGAGCAGTACTTC
V: TRBV30; J: TRBJ1-4; D: TRBD1; length: 15; size: -; CDR3: CAWLPGQGPGEKLFF; DNA: TGTGCCTGGCTACCGGGACAGGGTCCAGGAGAAAAACTGTTTTTT
V: TRBV28; J: TRBJ1-5; D: -; length: 14; size: many; CDR3: CASSPLHSNQPQHF; DNA: TGTGCCAGCAGCCCGTTACATAGCAATCAGCCCCAGCATTTT
V: TRBV6-1; J: TRBJ2-7; D: TRBD2; length: 14; size: many; CDR3: CASSSHGLVYEQYF; DNA: TGTGCCAGCAGTTCACACGGACTAGTATACGAGCAGTACTTC
V: TRBV10-3; J: TRBJ2-7; D: -; length: 12; size: -; CDR3: CAITDSSYEQYF; DNA: TGTGCCATCACGGACAGCTCCTACGAGCAGTACTTC
V: TRBV11-2; J: TRBJ2-5; D: TRBD1; length: 16; size: many; CDR3: CASSPAAGQGRSNHYF; DNA: TGTGCCAGCAGCCCGGCGGCGGGACAGGGCCGCTCCAACCATTACTTC
V: TRBV27; J: TRBJ2-1; D: TRBD2; length: 14; size: many; CDR3: CASSLWTGGGEQFF; DNA: TGTGCCAGCAGTTTATGGACTGGGGGGGGTGAGCAGTTCTTC
V: TRBV5-4; J: TRBJ2-1; D: -; length: 17; size: -; CDR3: CATLKGGGGPLTGEQFF; DNA: TGTGCCACCTTAAAGGGGGGGGGAGGGCCCCTTACAGGTGAGCAGTTCTTC
V: TRBV7-9; J: TRBJ2-1; D: -; length: 12; size: many; CDR3: CASSPLGNEQFF; DNA: TGTGCCAGCTCACCACTCGGGAATGAGCAGTTCTTC
V: TRBV2; J: TRBJ1-3; D: -; length: 17; size: -; CDR3: CASRSNFGHSTGNTIYF; DNA: TGTGCCAGCAGGAGTAACTTCGGACACTCTACTGGAAACACCATATATTTT